Listed below are T cell receptor beta chains from one sample, sequenced in a study of blood T cell repertoires in COVID-19. Profiling relied on immunoSEQ multiplex PCR, and the TCRdb table lists in-frame clones only, not all of them. Here the sample spans about 140,000 clones, roughly 78% being singletons. Material for sequencing was peripheral blood. The receptor set was obtained from a man between 60 and 70 years old with acute or convalescent COVID-19. The CDR3 runs from the conserved cysteine through the conserved F or W. A D gene is named only where the DNA matches it firmly. Clone size appears in some rows only: once, few, many, or a class for an expanded clone.

TRBJ2-3 NA 15 TRBD2 TRBV7-2 TGTGCCAGCAGTTGGGCGACTAGCGGCACAGATACGCAGTATTTT CASSWATSGTDTQYF
TRBJ2-3 NA 12 NA TRBV27 TGTGCCAGCGGGAGTTTCACAGATACGCAGTATTTT CASGSFTDTQYF
TRBJ1-1 NA 15 NA TRBV18 TGTGCCAGCTCACCCCAGGAGGCCATGAACACTGAAGCTTTCTTT CASSPQEAMNTEAFF
TRBJ1-6 NA 14 TRBD1 TRBV7-9 TGTGCCAGCAGCCGGGGACAGGGAGATTCACCCCTCCACTTT CASSRGQGDSPLHF
TRBJ2-7 many 11 NA TRBV27 TGTGCCAGCGGGCTCCGGCACGAGCAGTACTTC CASGLRHEQYF
TRBJ1-3 once 13 TRBD1 TRBV6-6 TGTGCCAGCGCACAGGGGGCTGGAAACACCATATATTTT CASAQGAGNTIYF
TRBJ2-6 NA 15 NA TRBV5-1 TGCGCCAGCAGCCAGGGAAGCTCTGGGGCCAACGTCCTGACTTTC CASSQGSSGANVLTF
TRBJ2-2 NA 14 NA TRBV19 TGTGCCAGTAGTATAGATACCAGTACCGGGGAGCTGTTTTTT CASSIDTSTGELFF
TRBJ1-1 once 16 NA TRBV18 TGTGCCAGCTCACCCCTTCCTGCGAGCGAGAACACTGAAGCTTTCTTT CASSPLPASENTEAFF
TRBJ2-1 NA 12 NA TRBV15 TGTGCCACCAGCAGAGTCAACAATGAGCAGTTCTTC CATSRVNNEQFF
TRBJ1-1 NA 15 TRBD1 TRBV6-5 TGTGCCAGCAGCCAAGACAGGGGGCGGGACACTGAAGCTTTCTTT CASSQDRGRDTEAFF
TRBJ2-7 NA 16 NA TRBV6-6 TGTGCCAGCAGTTACTCGTCCGGACCCGGGGGCTACGAGCAGTACTTC CASSYSSGPGGYEQYF